This T cell receptor (beta chain) was recovered during a study of radiotherapy plus CTLA-4 blockade in lung cancer. Focal radiation with ipilimumab CTLA-4 blockade was given to patients with chemo-refractory metastatic non-small-cell lung cancer. Per germline, CDR1 SGDLS and CDR2 YYNGEE. The length of the CDR3 is 12 residues. Trimming removed 3 bases from V and 7 bases from J, with 11 bases in between. Details on this clone: Its antigen is undetermined.

Overall study results and limits: Tumor-derived TCR clones expanded in blood after radiotherapy plus ipilimumab.

Sequenced by immunoSEQ multiplex PCR; TCRdb stores in-frame clones only, minus some. The table has tens of thousands of clones, 50% to 70% seen once. This material consisted of peripheral blood, taken from a patient treated with radiotherapy plus ipilimumab. This TCR derives from a human donor with non-small cell lung cancer who had a partial response to radiotherapy plus ipilimumab. The chain combines TRBV9 with TRBJ2-7; no clear D. Here the CDR3 reads CASSENYGEQYF. The CDR3 DNA reads as TGTGCCAGCAGCGAAAACTACGGAGAGCAGTACTTC.